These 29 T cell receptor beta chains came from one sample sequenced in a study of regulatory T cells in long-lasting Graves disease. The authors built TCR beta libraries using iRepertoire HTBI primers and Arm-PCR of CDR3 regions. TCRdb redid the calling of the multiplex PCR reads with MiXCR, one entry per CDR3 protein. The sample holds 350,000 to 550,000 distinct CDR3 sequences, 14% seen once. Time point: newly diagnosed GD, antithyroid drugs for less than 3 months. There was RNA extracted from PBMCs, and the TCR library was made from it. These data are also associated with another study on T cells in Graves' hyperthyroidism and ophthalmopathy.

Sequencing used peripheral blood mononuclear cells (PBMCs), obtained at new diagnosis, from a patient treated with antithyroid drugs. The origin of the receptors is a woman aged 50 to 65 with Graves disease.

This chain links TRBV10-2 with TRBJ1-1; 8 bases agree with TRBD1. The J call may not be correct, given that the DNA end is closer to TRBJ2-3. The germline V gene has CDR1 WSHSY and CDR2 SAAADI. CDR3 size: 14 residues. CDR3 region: CASTPRGQGNTQYF. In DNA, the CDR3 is TGCGCCAGCACGCCCAGGGGGCAGGGAAATACGCAGTATTTT.

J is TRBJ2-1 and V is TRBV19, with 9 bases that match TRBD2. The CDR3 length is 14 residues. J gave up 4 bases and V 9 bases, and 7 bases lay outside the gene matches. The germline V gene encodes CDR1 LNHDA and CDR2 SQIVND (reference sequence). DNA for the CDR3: TGTGCCAGCAGTGTCCTAGCGGGGTACAATGAGCAGTTCTTC. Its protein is CASSVLAGYNEQFF. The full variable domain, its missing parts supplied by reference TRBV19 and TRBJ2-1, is DGGITQSPKYLFRKEGQNVTLSCEQNLNHDAMYWYRQDPGQGLRLIYYSQIVNDFQKGDIAEGYSVSREKKESFPLTVTSAQKNPTAFYLCASSVLAGYNEQFFGPGTRLTVL.

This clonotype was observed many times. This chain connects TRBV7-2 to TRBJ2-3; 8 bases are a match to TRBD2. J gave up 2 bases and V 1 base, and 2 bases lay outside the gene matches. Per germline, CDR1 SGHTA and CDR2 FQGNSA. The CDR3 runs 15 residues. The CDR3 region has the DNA TGTGCCAGCAGCTTAGTAGCGGGATTCACAGATACGCAGTATTTT. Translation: CASSLVAGFTDTQYF.

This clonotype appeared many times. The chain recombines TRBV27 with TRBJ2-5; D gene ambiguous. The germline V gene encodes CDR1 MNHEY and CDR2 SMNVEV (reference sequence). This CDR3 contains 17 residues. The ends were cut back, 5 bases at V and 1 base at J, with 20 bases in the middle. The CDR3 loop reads CASSPLFRQNLQETQYF. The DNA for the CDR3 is TGTGCCAGCAGTCCGCTTTTTCGGCAGAACCTCCAAGAGACCCAGTACTTC.

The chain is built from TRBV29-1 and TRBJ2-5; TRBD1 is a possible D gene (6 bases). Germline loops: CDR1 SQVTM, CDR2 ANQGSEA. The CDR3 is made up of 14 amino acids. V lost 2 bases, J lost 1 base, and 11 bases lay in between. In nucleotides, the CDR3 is TGCAGCGTTGAATTACAGGGATTCCAAGAGACCCAGTACTTC. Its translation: CSVELQGFQETQYF.

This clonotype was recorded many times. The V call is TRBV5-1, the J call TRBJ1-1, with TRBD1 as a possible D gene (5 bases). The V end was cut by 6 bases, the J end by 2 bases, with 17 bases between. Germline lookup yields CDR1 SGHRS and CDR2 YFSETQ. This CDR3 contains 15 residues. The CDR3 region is CASMNGDPLNTEAFF. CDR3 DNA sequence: TGCGCCAGCATGAACGGGGACCCGCTTAACACTGAAGCTTTCTTT.

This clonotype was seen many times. CDR3 amino acids: CASSPQGTANTGELFF. The CDR3 bases are TGTGCCAGCAGCCCCCAGGGGACAGCGAACACCGGGGAGCTGTTTTTT. The V gene is TRBV2, the J gene TRBJ2-2, with 7 bases identical to TRBD1. Germline CDR1 is SNHLY and CDR2 is FYNNEI. V shed 6 bases and J 0 bases; nucleotides not matched to a gene: 7. This CDR3 is built from 16 residues.

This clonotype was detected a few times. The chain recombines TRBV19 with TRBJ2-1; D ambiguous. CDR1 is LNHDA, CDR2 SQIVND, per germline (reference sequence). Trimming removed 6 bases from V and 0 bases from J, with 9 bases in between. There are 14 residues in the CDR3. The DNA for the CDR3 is TGTGCCAGTAGGTCGGCGTCCTCCTACAATGAGCAGTTCTTC. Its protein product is CASRSASSYNEQFF.

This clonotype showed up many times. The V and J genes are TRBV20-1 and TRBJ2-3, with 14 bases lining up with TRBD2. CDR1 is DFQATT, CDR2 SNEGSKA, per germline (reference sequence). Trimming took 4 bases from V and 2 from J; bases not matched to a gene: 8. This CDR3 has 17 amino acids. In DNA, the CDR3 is TGCAGTGCTACGGGACTAGCGGGAGTAAGCCCCACAGATACGCAGTATTTT. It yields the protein CSATGLAGVSPTDTQYF.

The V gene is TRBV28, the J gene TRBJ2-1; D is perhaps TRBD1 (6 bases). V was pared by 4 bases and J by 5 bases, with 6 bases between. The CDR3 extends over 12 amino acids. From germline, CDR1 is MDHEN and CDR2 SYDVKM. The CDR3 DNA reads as TGTGCCAGCAGTTGGACAGACAATGAGCAGTTCTTC. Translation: CASSWTDNEQFF. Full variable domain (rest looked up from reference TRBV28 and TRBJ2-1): DVKVTQSSRYLVKRTGEKVFLECVQDMDHENMFWYRQDPGLGLRLIYFSYDVKMKEKGDIPEGYSVSREKKERFSLILESASTNQTSMYLCASSWTDNEQFFGPGTRLTVL.

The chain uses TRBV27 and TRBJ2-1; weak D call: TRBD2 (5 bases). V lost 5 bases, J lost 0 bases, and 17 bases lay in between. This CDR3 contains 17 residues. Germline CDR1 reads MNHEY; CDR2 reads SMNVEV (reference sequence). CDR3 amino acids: CASSPREGPSSYNEQFF. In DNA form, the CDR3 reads TGTGCCAGCAGTCCCCGAGAGGGCCCGAGCTCCTACAATGAGCAGTTCTTC.

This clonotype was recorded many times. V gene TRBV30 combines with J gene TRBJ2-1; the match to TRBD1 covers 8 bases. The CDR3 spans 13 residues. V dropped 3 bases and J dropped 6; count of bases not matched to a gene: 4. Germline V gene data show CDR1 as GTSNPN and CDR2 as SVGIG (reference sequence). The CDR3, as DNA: TGTGCCTGGAGACCCGACAGGGGCAATGAGCAGTTCTTC. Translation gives CAWRPDRGNEQFF.

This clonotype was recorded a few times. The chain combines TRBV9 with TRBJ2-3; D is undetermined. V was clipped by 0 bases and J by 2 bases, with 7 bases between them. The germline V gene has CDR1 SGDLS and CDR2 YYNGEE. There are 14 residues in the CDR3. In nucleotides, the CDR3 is TGTGCCAGCAGCGTAGGTACTATCACAGATACGCAGTATTTT. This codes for CASSVGTITDTQYF.

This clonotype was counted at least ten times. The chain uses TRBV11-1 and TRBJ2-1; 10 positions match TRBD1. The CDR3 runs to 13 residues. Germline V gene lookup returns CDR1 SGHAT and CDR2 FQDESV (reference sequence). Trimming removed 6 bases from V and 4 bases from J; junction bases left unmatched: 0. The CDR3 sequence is CASRDRGYNEQFF. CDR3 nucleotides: TGTGCCAGCAGGGACAGGGGGTACAATGAGCAGTTCTTC.

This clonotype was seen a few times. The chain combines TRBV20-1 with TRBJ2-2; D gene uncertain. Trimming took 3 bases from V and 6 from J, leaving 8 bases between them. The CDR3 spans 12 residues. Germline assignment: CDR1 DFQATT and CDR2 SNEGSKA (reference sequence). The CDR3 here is CSARPPAGELFF. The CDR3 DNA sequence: TGCAGTGCTAGGCCACCCGCCGGGGAGCTGTTTTTT.

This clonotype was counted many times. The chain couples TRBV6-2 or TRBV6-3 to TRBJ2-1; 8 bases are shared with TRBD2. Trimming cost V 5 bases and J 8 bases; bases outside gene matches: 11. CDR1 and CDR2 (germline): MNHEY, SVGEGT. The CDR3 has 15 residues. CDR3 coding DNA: TGTGCCAGCAGTGGTAGTGGACTAGCTTATTATGAGCAGTTCTTC. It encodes CASSGSGLAYYEQFF.

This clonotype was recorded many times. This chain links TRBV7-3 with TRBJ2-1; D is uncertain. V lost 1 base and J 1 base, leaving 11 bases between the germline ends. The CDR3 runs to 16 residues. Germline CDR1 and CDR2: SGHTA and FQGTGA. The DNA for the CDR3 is TGTGCCAGCAGCTTAAACTATCGCGGATCCTACAATGAGCAGTTCTTC. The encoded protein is CASSLNYRGSYNEQFF.

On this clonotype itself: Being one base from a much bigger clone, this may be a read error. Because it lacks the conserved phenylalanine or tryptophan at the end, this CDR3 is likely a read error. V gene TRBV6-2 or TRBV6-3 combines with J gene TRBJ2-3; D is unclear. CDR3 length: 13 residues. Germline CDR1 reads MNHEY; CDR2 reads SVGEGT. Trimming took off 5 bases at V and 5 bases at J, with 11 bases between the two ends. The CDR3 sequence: CASSNPLKDTQYL. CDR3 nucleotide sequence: TGTGCCAGCAGTAACCCATTGAAAGATACGCAGTATTTG.

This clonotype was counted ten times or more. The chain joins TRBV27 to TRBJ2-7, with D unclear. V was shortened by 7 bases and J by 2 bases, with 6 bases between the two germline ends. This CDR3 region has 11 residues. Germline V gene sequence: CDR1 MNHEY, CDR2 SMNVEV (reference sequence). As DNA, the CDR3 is TGTGCCAGCAACCAAACCTACGAGCAGTACTTC. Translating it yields CASNQTYEQYF.

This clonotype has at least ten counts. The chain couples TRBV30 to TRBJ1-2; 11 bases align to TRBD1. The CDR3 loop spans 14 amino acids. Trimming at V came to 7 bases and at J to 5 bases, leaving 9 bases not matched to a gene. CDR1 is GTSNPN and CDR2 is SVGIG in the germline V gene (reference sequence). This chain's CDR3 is CAFDRDRGRYGYTF. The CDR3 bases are TGTGCCTTCGACCGGGACAGGGGGAGGTATGGCTACACCTTC. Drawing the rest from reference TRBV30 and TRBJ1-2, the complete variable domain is SQTIHQWPATLVQPVGSPLSLECTVEGTSNPNLYWYRQAAGRGLQLLFYSVGIGQISSEVPQNLSASRPQDRQFILSSKKLLLSDSGFYLCAFDRDRGRYGYTFGSGTRLTVV.

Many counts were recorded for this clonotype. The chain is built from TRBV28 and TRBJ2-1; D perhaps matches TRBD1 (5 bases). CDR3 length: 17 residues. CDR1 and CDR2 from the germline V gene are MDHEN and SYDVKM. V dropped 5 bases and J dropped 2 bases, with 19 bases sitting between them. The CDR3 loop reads CASSPDIVTETYNEQFF. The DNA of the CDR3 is TGTGCCAGCAGTCCCGATATAGTGACAGAGACCTACAATGAGCAGTTCTTC. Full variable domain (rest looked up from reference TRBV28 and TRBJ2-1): DVKVTQSSRYLVKRTGEKVFLECVQDMDHENMFWYRQDPGLGLRLIYFSYDVKMKEKGDIPEGYSVSREKKERFSLILESASTNQTSMYLCASSPDIVTETYNEQFFGPGTRLTVL.

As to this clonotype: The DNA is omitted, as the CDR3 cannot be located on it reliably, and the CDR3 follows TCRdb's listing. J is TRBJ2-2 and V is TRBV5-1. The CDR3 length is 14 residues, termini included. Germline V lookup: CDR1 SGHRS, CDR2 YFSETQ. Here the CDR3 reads CASSFGEGNGELFF.

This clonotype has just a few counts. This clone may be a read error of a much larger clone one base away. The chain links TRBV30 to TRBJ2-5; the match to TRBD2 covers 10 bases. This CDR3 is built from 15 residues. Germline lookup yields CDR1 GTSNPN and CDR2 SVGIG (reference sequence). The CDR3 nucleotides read TGTGCCTGGGCAAGGGATAGCGGGAGGCAAGAGACCCGGTACTTC. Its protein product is CAWARDSGRQETRYF. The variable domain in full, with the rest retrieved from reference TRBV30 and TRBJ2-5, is SQTIHQWPATLVQPVGSPLSLECTVEGTSNPNLYWYRQAAGRGLQLLFYSVGIGQISSEVPQNLSASRPQDRQFILSSKKLLLSDSGFYLCAWARDSGRQETRYFGPGTRLLVL.

This chain's CDR3 is CASSLSTANTEAFF. The CDR3 DNA sequence: TGCGCCAGCAGCTTGTCCACCGCGAACACTGAAGCTTTCTTT. J is TRBJ1-1 and V is TRBV5-1, with no clear D. V was pared by 1 base and J by 1 base, with 8 bases between. This CDR3 has 14 residues. CDR1 and CDR2 (germline): SGHRS, YFSETQ.

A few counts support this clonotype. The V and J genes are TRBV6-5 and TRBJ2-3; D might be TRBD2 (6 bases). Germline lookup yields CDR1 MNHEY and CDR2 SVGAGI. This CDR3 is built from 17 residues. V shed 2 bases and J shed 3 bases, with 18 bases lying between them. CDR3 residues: CASSYGTHQDQTDTQYF. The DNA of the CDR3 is TGTGCCAGCAGTTACGGGACTCACCAAGATCAAACAGATACGCAGTATTTT.

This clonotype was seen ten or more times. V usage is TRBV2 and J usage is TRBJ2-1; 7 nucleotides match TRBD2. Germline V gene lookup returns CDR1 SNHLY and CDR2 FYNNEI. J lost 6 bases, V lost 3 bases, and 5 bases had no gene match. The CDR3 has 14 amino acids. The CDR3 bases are TGTGCCAGCAGTGACCCCGGGAGGCCCAATGAGCAGTTCTTC. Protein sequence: CASSDPGRPNEQFF.

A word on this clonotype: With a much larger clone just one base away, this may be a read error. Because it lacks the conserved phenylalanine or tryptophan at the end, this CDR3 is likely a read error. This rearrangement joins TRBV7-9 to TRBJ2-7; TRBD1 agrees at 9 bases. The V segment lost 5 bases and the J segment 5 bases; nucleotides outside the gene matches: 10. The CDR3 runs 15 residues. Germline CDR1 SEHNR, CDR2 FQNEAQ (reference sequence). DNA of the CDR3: TGTGCCAGCAGCCAAACCGGGACAGGGCAACACGAGCAGTACTCC. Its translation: CASSQTGTGQHEQYS.

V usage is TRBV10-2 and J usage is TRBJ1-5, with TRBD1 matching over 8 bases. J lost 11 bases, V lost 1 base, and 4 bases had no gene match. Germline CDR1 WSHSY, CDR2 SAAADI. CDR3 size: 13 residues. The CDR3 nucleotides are TGCGCCAGCAGTGAGTACACACAGGGGGCCCAGCATTTT. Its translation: CASSEYTQGAQHF.

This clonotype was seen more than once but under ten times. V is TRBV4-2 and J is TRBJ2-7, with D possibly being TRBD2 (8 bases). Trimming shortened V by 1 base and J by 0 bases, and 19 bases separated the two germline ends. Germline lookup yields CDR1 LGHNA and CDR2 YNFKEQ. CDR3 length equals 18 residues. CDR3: CASSQVGGTSGYSYEQYF. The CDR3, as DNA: TGTGCCAGCAGCCAAGTAGGGGGCACTAGCGGTTACTCCTACGAGCAGTACTTC.